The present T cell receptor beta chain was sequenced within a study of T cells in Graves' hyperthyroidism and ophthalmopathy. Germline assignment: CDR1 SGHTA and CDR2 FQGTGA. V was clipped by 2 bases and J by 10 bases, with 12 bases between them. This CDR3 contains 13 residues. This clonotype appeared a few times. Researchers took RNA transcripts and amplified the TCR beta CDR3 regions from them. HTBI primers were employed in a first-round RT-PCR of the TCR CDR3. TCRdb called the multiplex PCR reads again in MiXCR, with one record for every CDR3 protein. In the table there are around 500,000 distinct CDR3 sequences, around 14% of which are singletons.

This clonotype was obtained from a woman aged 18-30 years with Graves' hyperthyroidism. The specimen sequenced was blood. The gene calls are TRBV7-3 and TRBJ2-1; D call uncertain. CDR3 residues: CASSLYQDREQFF. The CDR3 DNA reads TGTGCCAGCAGCTTATACCAAGATAGGGAGCAGTTCTTC.